The present T cell receptor beta chain was sequenced within a study of cytomegalovirus exposure and HLA in healthy donors. Overall study results and limits: The study dropped some indistinguishable V segments, TRBV6-2 and TRBV6-3 among them. TCR beta sequences reportedly predicted most subjects' HLA-A and HLA-B alleles accurately.

In regard to this clone: No antigen is known for it.

Germline trimming cut 3 bases from V and 1 base from J; bases unmatched to any gene: 5. The CDR3 totals 17 residues. The V gene's germline CDR1 is MDHEN and CDR2 SYDVKM. The primer mix had 60 Vbeta and 13 Jbeta primers. Original methodology: The count from a later analysis was some 81 million unique TCR beta chains, some 10 million of them shared. Data came from immunoSEQ multiplex PCR; TCRdb stores just in-frame clones and leaves some out. That table furnishes V, J and clone size, whereas the DNA furnished D and trimming. The data hold over 120,000 clones, with about 71% observed a single time. The rearrangement links TRBV28 to TRBJ2-5; 13 nucleotides line up with TRBD2. The sequenced sample consisted of PBMCs. The TCR originated in a woman in her sixties or seventies in good health and CMV-seropositive. CDR3 in DNA: TGTGCCAGCAGTTTGATGGGGACTAGCGGGACCCAAGAGACCCAGTACTTC. Amino acids: CASSLMGTSGTQETQYF.